This T cell receptor (beta chain) was profiled in a study of T-cell reconstitution after alpha-beta-depleted transplantation in children. Looked up from germline, CDR1 is MNHEY and CDR2 is SMNVEV (reference sequence). Trimming took off 8 bases at V and 5 bases at J, with 24 bases between the two ends. This CDR3 comprises 17 residues. TCRbeta library construction was performed incorporating unique molecular identifiers. TCRdb itself ran the PCR reads through MiXCR, one entry per CDR3 protein. The sample carries a few hundred thousand distinct CDR3 sequences, approximately 30% recorded once. The specimen comprised PBMCs, sampled before TCRalphabeta/CD19-depleted stem cell transplant. J is TRBJ2-2 and V is TRBV27, with D perhaps matching TRBD1 (7 bases). This receptor was identified in a boy under two years old with Wiskott-Aldrich syndrome, due to receive a stem cell transplant. The CDR3 sequence: CASRIQGGFRGTGELFF. As DNA, the CDR3 is TGTGCCAGCCGAATCCAGGGGGGCTTCCGGGGTACCGGGGAGCTGTTTTTT.